This T cell receptor beta chain was obtained from a study of technical replicates of blood from a few donors. Produced via immunoSEQ multiplex PCR; TCRdb's table is partial and in-frame only. The data contain 80,000 to 95,000 clones, about 96% of them singletons. V trimming: 7 bases; J trimming: 11 bases; junction bases outside the gene matches: 8. CDR1 and CDR2 (germline): LNHDA, SQIVND (reference sequence). The CDR3 length is 12 residues. The sequence was collected from a human donor in good health. The sequencing input was T cells isolated from PBMCs. The V call is TRBV19, the J call TRBJ1-1; TRBD1 aligns across 9 bases. The CDR3 protein is CASMPWTGDAFF. Here the CDR3 DNA reads TGTGCCAGTATGCCGTGGACAGGGGATGCTTTCTTT.